The source of this T cell receptor (beta chain) is a study of cytomegalovirus exposure and HLA in healthy donors. Study results and limitations: The authors confirmed in vitro that three CMV-associated chains were specific for CMV antigens.

A word on this clone: Its antigen is still unknown.

Germline V gene sequence: CDR1 LNHDA, CDR2 SQIVND (reference sequence). V gave up 4 bases and J gave up 6 bases; unmatched junction bases: 5. The CDR3 sequence is 15 residues long. PCR was performed using 60 Vbeta and 13 Jbeta primers. The protocol was immunoSEQ multiplex PCR, while the TCRdb copy is restricted to in-frame clones and leaves out a portion. Of approximately 41,000 clones listed, roughly 80% are singletons. Healthy bone marrow donors supplied every sample. This TCR derives from a man aged 45-65 years in good health and CMV-seronegative. Sequenced sample: PBMCs. The chain is built from TRBV19 and TRBJ2-1; 11 bases align to TRBD2. The CDR3 DNA follows: TGTGCCAGTAGTAAGAGACTAGCGGGGTTCAATGAGCAGTTCTTC. Encoded protein: CASSKRLAGFNEQFF.